This TCR beta chain was retrieved from a study of CD8+ T cells in alopecia areata. CDR3 length: 14 amino acids. CDR1 and CDR2 from the germline V gene are MNHEY and SVGAGI. V shed 7 bases and J 4 bases; nucleotides not matched to a gene: 9. It was cDNA, reverse transcribed from extracted RNA, that served as the sequencing template. Libraries were prepared by immunoSEQ multiplex PCR; TCRdb keeps only in-frame clonotypes and omits some of them. The sample comprises approximately 54,000 clones, about 96% of which are singletons, and around 24% rests with the top ten. The sequences come from CD8+ T cells sorted from blood, collected at week 0. This TCR came from a human donor with alopecia areata. This chain links TRBV6-5 with TRBJ1-1; 7 positions agree with TRBD1. The CDR3 protein is CASTPQGVGTEAFF. The CDR3 DNA reads TGTGCCAGCACGCCCCAGGGGGTAGGCACTGAAGCTTTCTTT.